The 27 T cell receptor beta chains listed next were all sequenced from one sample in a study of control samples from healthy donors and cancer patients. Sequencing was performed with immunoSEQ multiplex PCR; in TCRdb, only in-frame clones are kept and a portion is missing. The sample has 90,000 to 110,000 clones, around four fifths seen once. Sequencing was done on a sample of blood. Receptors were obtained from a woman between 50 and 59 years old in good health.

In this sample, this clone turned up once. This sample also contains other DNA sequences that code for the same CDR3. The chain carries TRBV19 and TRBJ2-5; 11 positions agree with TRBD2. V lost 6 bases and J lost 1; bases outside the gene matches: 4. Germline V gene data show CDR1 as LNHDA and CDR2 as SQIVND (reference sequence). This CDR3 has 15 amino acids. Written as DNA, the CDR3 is TGTGCCAGTAGGCGGACTAGCGGGCCCCAAGAGACCCAGTACTTC. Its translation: CASRRTSGPQETQYF.

This chain's CDR3 is CASSLRSATHEQYF. CDR3 in DNA: TGTGCCAGCAGCTTACGTAGCGCCACGCACGAGCAGTACTTC. This sequence joins TRBV7-8 and TRBJ2-7; TRBD2 is a possible D gene (5 bases). Per the germline V gene, CDR1 is SGHVS and CDR2 is FQNEAQ. CDR3 length: 14 amino acids. Between the trimmed V and J ends, which lost 2 bases and 5 bases, there was a span of 13 bases.

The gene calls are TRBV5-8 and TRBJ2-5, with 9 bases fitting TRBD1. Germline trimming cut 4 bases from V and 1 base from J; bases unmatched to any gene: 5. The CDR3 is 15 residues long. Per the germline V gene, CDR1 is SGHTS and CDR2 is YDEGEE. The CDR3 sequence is CASSLGQGLQETQYF. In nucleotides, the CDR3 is TGTGCCAGCAGCCTGGGACAGGGCCTCCAAGAGACCCAGTACTTC. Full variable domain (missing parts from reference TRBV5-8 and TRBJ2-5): EAGVTQSPTHLIKTRGQQATLRCSPISGHTSVYWYQQALGLGLQFLLWYDEGEERNRGNFPPRFSGRQFPNYSSELNVNALELEDSALYLCASSLGQGLQETQYFGPGTRLLVL.

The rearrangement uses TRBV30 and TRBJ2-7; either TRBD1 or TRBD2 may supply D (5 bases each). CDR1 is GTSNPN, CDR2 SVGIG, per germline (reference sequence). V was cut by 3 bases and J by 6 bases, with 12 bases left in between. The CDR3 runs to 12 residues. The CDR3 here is CAWRGQGAEQYF. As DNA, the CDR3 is TGTGCCTGGAGAGGGCAGGGAGCCGAGCAGTACTTC.

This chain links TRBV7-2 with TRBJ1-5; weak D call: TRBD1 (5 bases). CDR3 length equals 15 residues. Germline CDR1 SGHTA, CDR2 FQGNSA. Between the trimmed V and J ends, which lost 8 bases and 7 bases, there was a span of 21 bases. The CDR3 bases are TGTGCCAGCGCTAGCCTAGGGGTTCTCGGCCAGCCCCAGCATTTT. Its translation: CASASLGVLGQPQHF.

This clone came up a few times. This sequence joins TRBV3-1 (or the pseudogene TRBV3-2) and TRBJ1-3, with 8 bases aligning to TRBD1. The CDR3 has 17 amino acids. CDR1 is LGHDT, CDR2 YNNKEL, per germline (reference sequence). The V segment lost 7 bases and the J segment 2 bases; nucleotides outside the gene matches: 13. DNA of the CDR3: TGTGCCAGCACCCCACCGACAGGGGATGACCCTGGAAACACCATATATTTT. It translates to CASTPPTGDDPGNTIYF.

DNA of the CDR3: TGTGCCAGCAGTCCCTTAGCGGGAGTCCACGAGCAGTACTTC. It encodes CASSPLAGVHEQYF. The gene calls are TRBV6-5 and TRBJ2-7; the match to TRBD2 covers 9 bases. Germline V gene data show CDR1 as MNHEY and CDR2 as SVGAGI. J gave up 5 bases and V 5 bases, and 7 bases lay outside the gene matches. CDR3 length equals 14 residues.

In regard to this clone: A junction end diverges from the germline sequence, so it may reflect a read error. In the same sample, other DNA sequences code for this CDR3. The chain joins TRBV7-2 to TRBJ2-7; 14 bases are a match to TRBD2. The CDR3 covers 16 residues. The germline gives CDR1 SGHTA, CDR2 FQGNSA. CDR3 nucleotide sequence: TGTGCTAGCAGCTTATCGACTAGCGGGAGGGGGGGTGAGCAGTACTTC. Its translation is CASSLSTSGRGGEQYF.

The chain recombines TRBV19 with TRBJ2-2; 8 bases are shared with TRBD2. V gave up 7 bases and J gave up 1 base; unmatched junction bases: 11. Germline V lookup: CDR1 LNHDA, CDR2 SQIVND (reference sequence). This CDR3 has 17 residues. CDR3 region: CASTVYSAGGNTGELFF. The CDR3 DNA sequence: TGTGCCAGTACGGTTTATTCGGCGGGGGGGAACACCGGGGAGCTGTTTTTT.

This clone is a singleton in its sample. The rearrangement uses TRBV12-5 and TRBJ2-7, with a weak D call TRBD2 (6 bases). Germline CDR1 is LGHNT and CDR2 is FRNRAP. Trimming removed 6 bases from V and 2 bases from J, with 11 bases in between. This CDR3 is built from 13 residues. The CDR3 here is CASGRSGAYEQYF. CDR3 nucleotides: TGTGCTAGTGGCCGGTCGGGGGCCTACGAGCAGTACTTC.

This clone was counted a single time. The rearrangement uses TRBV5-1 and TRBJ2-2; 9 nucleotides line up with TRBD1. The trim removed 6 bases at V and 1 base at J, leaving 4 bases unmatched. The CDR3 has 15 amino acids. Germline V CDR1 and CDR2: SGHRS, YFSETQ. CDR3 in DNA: TGCGCCAGCAACACAGGGGGCTTGAACACCGGGGAGCTGTTTTTT. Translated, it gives CASNTGGLNTGELFF. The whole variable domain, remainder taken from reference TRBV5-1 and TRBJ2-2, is KAGVTQTPRYLIKTRGQQVTLSCSPISGHRSVSWYQQTPGQGLQFLFEYFSETQRNKGNFPGRFSGRQFSNSRSEMNVSTLELGDSALYLCASNTGGLNTGELFFGEGSRLTVL.

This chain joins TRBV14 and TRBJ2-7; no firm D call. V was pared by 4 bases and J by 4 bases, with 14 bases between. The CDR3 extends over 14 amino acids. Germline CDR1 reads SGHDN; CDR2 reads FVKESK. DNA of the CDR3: TGTGCCAGCAGCCCCTACCACGGCAGGTACGAGCAGTACTTC. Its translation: CASSPYHGRYEQYF.

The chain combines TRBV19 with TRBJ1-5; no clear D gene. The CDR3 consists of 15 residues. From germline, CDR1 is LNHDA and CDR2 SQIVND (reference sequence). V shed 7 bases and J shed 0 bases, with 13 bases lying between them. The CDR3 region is CASTIGRDSNQPQHF. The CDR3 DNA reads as TGTGCCAGTACCATCGGGCGGGATAGCAATCAGCCCCAGCATTTT.

The CDR3 region has the DNA TGTGCCAGCAGCTCCCAGGGGAAGGACACTGAAGCTTTCTTT. Its protein product is CASSSQGKDTEAFF. This rearrangement joins TRBV5-4 to TRBJ1-1; perhaps TRBD1 as D (6 bases). This CDR3 is built from 14 residues. V gave up 3 bases and J gave up 3 bases, with 12 bases separating them. CDR1 and CDR2 from the germline V gene are SGHNT and YYREEE (reference sequence).

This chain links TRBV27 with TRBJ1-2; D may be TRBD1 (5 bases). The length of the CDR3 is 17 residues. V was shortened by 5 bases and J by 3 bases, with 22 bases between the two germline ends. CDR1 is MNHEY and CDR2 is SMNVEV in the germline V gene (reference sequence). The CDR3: CASSRQLETMGYYGYTF. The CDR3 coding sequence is TGTGCCAGCAGTAGACAGCTTGAGACCATGGGATACTATGGCTACACCTTC.

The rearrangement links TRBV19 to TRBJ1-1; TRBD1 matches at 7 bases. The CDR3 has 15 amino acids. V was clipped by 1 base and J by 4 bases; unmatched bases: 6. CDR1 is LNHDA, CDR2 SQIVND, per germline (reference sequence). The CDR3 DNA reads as TGTGCCAGTAGTATAGGCGGGACAGCCTCCACTGAAGCTTTCTTT. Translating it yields CASSIGGTASTEAFF. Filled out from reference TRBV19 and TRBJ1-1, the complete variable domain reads DGGITQSPKYLFRKEGQNVTLSCEQNLNHDAMYWYRQDPGQGLRLIYYSQIVNDFQKGDIAEGYSVSREKKESFPLTVTSAQKNPTAFYLCASSIGGTASTEAFFGQGTRLTVV.

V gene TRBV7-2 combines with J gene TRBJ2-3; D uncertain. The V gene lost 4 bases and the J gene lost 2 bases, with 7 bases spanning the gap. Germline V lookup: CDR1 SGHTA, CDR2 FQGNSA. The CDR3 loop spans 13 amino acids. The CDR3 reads CASSYGPTDTQYF. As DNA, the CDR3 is TGTGCCAGCAGCTACGGGCCCACAGATACGCAGTATTTT.

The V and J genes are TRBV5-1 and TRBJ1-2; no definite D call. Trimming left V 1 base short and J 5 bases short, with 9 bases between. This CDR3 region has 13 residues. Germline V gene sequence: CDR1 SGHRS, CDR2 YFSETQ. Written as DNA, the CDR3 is TGCGCCAGCAGCTTGTCCCCAGGATATGGCTACACCTTC. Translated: CASSLSPGYGYTF.

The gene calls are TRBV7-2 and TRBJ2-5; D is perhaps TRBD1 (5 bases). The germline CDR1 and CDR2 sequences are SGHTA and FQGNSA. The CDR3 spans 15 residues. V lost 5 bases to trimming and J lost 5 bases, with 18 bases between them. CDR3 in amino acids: CASSQEIGVLETQYF. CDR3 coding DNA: TGTGCCAGCAGCCAGGAGATAGGGGTTTTGGAGACCCAGTACTTC.

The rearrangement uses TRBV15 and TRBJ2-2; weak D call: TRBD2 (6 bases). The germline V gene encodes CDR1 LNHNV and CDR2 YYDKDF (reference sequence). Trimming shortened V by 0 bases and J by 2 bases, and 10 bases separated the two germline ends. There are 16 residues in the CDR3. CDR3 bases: TGTGCCACCAGCAGAGATGGTAGCGGAAACACCGGGGAGCTGTTTTTT. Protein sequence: CATSRDGSGNTGELFF. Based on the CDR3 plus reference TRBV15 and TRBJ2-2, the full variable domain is DAMVIQNPRYQVTQFGKPVTLSCSQTLNHNVMYWYQQKSSQAPKLLFHYYDKDFNNEADTPDNFQSRRPNTSFCFLDIRSPGLGDTAMYLCATSRDGSGNTGELFFGEGSRLTVL.

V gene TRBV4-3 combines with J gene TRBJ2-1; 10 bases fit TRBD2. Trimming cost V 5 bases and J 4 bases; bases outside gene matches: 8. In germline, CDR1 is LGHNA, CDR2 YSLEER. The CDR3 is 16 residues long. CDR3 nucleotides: TGCGCCAGCAGCGGCCAGCGGGAGGGCTTGTACAATGAGCAGTTCTTC. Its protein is CASSGQREGLYNEQFF.

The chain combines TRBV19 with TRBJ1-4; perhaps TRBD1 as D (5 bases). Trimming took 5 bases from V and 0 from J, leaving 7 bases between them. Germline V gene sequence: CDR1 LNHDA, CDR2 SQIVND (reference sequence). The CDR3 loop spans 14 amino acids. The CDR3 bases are TGTGCCAGTAGTCCACAGGCAACTAATGAAAAACTGTTTTTT. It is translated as CASSPQATNEKLFF.

The CDR3 nucleotides are TGTGCCAGCAGTTACTCGGACAGTAATTCACCCCTCCACTTT. It specifies CASSYSDSNSPLHF. The J gene is TRBJ1-6, the V gene TRBV6-5; the D gene is possibly TRBD1 (6 bases). Germline loops: CDR1 MNHEY, CDR2 SVGAGI. The length of the CDR3 is 14 residues. V was cut by 0 bases and J by 6 bases, with 6 bases left in between.

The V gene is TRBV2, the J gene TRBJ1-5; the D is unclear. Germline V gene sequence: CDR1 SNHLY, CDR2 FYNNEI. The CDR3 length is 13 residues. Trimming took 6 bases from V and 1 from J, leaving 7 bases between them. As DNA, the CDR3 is TGTGCCAGCAGGGCAAGCAGCAATCAGCCCCAGCATTTT. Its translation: CASRASSNQPQHF. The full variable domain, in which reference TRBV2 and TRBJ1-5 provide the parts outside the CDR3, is EPEVTQTPSHQVTQMGQEVILRCVPISNHLYFYWYRQILGQKVEFLVSFYNNEISEKSEIFDDQFSVERPDGSNFTLKIRSTKLEDSAMYFCASRASSNQPQHFGDGTRLSIL.

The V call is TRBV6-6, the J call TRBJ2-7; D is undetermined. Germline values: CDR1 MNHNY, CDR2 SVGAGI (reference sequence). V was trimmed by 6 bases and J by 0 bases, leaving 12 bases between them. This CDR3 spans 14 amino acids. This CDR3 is CASRNQRLSYEQYF. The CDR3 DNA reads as TGTGCCAGCAGAAATCAGCGTCTCTCCTACGAGCAGTACTTC.

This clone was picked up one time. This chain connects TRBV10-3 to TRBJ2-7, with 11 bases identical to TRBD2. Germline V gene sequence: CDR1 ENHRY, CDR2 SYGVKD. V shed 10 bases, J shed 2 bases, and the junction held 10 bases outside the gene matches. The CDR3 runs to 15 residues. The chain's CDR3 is CATIAGGRSTYEQYF. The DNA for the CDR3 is TGTGCCACCATAGCGGGGGGGCGGTCGACCTACGAGCAGTACTTC.

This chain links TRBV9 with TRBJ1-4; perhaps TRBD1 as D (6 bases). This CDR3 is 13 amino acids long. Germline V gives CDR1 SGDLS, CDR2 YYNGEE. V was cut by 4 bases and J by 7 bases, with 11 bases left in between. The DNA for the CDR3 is TGTGCCAGCAGCCCTCGAGGGGGTGAAAAACTGTTTTTT. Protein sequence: CASSPRGGEKLFF.